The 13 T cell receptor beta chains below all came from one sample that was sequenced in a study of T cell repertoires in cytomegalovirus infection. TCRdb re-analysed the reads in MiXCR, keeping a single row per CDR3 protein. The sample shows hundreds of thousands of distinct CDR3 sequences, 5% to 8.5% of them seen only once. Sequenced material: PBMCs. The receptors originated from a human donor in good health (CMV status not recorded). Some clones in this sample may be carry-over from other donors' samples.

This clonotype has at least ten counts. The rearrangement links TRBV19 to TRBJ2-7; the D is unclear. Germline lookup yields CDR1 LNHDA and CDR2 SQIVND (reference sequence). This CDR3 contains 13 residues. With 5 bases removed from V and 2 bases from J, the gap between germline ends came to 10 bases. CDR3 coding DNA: TGTGCCAGTAGTCCGGCAACCACCTACGAGCAGTACTTC. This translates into CASSPATTYEQYF.

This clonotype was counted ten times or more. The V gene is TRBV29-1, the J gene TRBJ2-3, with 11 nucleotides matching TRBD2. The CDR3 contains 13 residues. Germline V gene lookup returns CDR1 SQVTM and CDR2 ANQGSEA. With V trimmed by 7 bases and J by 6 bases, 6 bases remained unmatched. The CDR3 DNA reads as TGCAGCGGATCTAGCGGGGGGAGGGATACGCAGTATTTT. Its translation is CSGSSGGRDTQYF.

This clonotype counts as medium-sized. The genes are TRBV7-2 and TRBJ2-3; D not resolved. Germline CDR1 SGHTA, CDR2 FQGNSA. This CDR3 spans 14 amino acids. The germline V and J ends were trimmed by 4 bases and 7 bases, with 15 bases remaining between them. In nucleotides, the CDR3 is TGTGCCAGCAGCTCAAGGGCCCTTAGGAATACGCAGTATTTT. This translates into CASSSRALRNTQYF.

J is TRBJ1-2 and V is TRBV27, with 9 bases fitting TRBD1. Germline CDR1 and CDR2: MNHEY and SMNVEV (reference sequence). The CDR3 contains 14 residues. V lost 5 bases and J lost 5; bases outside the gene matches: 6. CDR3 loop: CASSTRTGEYGYTF. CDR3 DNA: TGTGCCAGCAGTACCCGGACAGGGGAGTATGGCTACACCTTC.

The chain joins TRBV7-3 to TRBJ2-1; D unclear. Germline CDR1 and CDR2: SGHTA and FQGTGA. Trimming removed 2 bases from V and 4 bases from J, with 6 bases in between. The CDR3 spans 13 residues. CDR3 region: CASSLGNYNEQFF. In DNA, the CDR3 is TGTGCCAGCAGCTTAGGGAATTACAATGAGCAGTTCTTC.

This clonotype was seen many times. This chain's CDR3 is CASSWRQVRYEQYF. The DNA of the CDR3 is TGTGCCAGCAGTTGGCGACAGGTCAGGTACGAGCAGTACTTC. V usage is TRBV6-2 or TRBV6-3 and J usage is TRBJ2-7; a possible D gene is TRBD1 (6 bases). Germline CDR1 MNHEY, CDR2 SVGEGT. The V gene lost 4 bases and the J gene lost 4 bases, with 14 bases spanning the gap. The CDR3 is 14 amino acids.

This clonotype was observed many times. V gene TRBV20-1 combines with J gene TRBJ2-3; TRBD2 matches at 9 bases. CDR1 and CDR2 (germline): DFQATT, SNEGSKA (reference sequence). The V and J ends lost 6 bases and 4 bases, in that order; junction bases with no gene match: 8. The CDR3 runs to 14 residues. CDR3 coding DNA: TGCAGTGCCCCTAGGGCGGGGGGGCCAGATACGCAGTATTTT. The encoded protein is CSAPRAGGPDTQYF.

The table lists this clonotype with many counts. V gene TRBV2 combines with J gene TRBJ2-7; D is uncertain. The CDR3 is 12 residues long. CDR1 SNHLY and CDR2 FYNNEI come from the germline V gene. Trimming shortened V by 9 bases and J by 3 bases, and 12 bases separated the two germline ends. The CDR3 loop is CARGNTGYEQYF. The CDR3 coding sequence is TGTGCCAGAGGGAATACTGGCTACGAGCAGTACTTC.

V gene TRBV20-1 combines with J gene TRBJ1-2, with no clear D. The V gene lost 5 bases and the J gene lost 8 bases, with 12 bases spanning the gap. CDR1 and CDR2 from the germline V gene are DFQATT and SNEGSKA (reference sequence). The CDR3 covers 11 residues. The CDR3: CSAGYLGGYTF. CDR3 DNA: TGCAGTGCTGGCTACCTAGGGGGCTACACCTTC.

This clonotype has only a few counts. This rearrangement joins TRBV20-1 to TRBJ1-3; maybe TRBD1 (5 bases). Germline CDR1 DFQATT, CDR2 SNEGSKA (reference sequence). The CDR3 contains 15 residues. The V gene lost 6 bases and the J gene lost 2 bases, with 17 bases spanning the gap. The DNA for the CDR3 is TGCAGTGCCTATCCCGGGGCAGGCGCTGGAAACACCATATATTTT. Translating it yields CSAYPGAGAGNTIYF.

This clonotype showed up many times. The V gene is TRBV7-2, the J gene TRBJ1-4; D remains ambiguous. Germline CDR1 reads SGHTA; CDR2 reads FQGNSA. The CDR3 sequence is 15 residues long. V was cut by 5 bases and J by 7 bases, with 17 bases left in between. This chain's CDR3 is CASSPPQTGSEKLFF. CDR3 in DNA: TGTGCCAGCAGCCCTCCTCAGACCGGAAGTGAAAAACTGTTTTTT.

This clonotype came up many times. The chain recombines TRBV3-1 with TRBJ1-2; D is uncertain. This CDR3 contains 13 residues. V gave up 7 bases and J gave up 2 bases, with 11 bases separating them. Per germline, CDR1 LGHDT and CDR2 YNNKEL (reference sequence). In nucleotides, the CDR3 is TGTGCCAGCACCGGTACAGAAAACTATGGCTACACCTTC. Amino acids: CASTGTENYGYTF.

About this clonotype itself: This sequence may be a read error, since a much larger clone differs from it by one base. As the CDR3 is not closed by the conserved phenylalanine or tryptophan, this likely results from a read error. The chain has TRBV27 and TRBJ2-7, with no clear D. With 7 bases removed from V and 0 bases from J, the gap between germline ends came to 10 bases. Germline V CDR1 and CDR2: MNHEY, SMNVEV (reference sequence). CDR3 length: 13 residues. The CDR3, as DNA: TGTGCCAGCATCCACCCCAACTCCTACGAGCAGTACTCC. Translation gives CASIHPNSYEQYS.